The present T cell receptor (beta chain) was sequenced within a study of blood T cell repertoires in COVID-19. Profiled with immunoSEQ multiplex PCR; TCRdb holds only in-frame clones, not every one. The table has fewer than 300,000 clones, 81% seen once. CDR1 and CDR2 from the germline V gene are LGHNA and YNFKEQ. Trimming removed 1 base at V and 0 bases at J, with 16 bases between. CDR3 length equals 18 residues. The V gene is TRBV4-2, the J gene TRBJ1-3; D remains ambiguous. The origin of this receptor is a woman aged 55-75 years with active or convalescent COVID-19. What was sequenced was peripheral blood. CDR3 region: CASSQAFLGAPSGNTIYF. Written as DNA, the CDR3 is TGTGCCAGCAGCCAAGCTTTCCTCGGAGCCCCCTCTGGAAACACCATATATTTT.